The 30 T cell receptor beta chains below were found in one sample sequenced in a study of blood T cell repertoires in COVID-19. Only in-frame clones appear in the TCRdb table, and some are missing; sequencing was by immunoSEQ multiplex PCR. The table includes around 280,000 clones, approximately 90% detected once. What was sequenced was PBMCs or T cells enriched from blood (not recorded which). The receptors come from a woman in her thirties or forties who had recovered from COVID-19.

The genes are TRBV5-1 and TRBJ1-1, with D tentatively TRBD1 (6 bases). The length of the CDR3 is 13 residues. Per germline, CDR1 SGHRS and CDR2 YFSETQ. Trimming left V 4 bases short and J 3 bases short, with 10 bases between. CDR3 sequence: CASSPGVDTEAFF. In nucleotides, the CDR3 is TGCGCCAGCAGCCCAGGGGTCGACACTGAAGCTTTCTTT.

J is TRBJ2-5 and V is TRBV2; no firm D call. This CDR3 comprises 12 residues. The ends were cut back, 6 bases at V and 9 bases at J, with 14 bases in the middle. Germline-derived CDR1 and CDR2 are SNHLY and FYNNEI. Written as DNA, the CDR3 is TGTGCCAGCAGGGCGACACCTGATGCCCAGTACTTC. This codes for CASRATPDAQYF.

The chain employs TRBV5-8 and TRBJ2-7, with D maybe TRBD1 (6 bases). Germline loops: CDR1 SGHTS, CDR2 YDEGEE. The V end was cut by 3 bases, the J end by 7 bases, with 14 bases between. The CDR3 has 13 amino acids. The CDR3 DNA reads TGTGCCAGCAGCTACAACAGGGTGGAGGAGCAGTACTTC. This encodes CASSYNRVEEQYF.

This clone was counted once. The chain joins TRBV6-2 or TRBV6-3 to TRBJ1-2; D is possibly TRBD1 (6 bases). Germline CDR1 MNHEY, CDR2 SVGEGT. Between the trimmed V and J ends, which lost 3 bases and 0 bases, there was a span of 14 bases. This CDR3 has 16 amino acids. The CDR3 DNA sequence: TGTGCCAGCAGTTATACCCCAGGACAGACTAACTATGGCTACACCTTC. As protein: CASSYTPGQTNYGYTF.

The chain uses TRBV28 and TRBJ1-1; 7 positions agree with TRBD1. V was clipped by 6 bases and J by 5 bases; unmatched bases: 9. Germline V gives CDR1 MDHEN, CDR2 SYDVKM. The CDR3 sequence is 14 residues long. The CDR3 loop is CASSRLQGRTEAFF. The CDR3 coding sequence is TGTGCCAGCAGCCGCCTACAGGGGAGGACTGAAGCTTTCTTT.

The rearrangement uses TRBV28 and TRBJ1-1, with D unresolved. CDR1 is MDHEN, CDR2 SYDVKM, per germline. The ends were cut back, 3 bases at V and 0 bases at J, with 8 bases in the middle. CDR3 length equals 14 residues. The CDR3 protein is CASSFDGVNTEAFF. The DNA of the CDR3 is TGTGCCAGCAGTTTTGATGGAGTGAACACTGAAGCTTTCTTT. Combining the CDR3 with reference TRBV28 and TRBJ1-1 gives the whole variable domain DVKVTQSSRYLVKRTGEKVFLECVQDMDHENMFWYRQDPGLGLRLIYFSYDVKMKEKGDIPEGYSVSREKKERFSLILESASTNQTSMYLCASSFDGVNTEAFFGQGTRLTVV.

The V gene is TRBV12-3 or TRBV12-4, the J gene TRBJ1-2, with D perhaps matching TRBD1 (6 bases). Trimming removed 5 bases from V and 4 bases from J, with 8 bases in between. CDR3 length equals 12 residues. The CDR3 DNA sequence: TGTGCCAGCAGTCGCAGGGGCTATGGCTACACCTTC. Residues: CASSRRGYGYTF.

CDR3 sequence: CSAKPGKLFF. Written as DNA, the CDR3 is TGCAGTGCCAAGCCGGGAAAACTGTTTTTT. The genes are TRBV20-1 and TRBJ1-4, with D unclear. V dropped 6 bases and J dropped 10 bases, with 9 bases sitting between them. This CDR3 is 10 amino acids long. The germline CDR1 and CDR2 sequences are DFQATT and SNEGSKA (reference sequence).

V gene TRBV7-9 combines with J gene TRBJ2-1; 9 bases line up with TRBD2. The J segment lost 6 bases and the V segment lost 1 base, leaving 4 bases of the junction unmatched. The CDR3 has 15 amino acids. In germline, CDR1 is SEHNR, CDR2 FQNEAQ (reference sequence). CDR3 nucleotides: TGTGCCAGCAGCTTAGGGCCTAGCGGGATCAATGAGCAGTTCTTC. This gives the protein CASSLGPSGINEQFF.

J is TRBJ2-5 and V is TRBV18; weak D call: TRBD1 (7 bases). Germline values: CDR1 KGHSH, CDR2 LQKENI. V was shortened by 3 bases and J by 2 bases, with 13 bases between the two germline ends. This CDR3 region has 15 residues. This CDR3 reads CASSPRAGGQETQYF. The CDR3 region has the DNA TGTGCCAGCTCACCCCGGGCAGGGGGGCAAGAGACCCAGTACTTC.

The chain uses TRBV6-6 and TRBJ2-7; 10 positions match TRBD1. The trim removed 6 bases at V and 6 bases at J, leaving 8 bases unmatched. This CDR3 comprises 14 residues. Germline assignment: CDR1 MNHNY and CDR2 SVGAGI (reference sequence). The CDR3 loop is CASRPSGTGVEQYF. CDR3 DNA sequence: TGTGCCAGCAGGCCTTCCGGGACAGGGGTCGAGCAGTACTTC.

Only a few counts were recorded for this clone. CDR3 coding DNA: TGTGCCAGCAGCGCGAGCCGGACTAGCGGGTCTAGCTCCTACGAGCAGTACTTC. Amino acids: CASSASRTSGSSSYEQYF. The chain employs TRBV11-2 and TRBJ2-7; 11 bases line up with TRBD2. The ends lost 5 bases at V and 0 bases at J; junction bases unmatched: 12. The CDR3 has 18 residues. CDR1 is SGHAT and CDR2 is FQNNGV in the germline V gene.

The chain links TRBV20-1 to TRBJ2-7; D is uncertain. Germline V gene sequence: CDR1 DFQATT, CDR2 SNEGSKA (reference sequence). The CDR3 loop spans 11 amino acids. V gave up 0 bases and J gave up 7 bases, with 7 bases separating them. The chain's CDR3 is CSARDVPEQYF. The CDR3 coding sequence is TGCAGTGCTAGAGACGTCCCTGAGCAGTACTTC.

CDR3 coding DNA: TGCGCCAGCAGCTTGGGACTCACAGATACGCAGTATTTT. Protein: CASSLGLTDTQYF. The chain combines TRBV5-1 with TRBJ2-3; D not resolved. Germline CDR1 reads SGHRS; CDR2 reads YFSETQ. Trimming pared 0 bases from V and 2 bases from J, leaving 4 bases between. There are 13 residues in the CDR3.

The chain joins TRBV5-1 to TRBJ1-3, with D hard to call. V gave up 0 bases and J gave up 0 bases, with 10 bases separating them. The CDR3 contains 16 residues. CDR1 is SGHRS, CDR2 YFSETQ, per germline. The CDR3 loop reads CASSLVESSSGNTIYF. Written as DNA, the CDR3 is TGCGCCAGCAGCTTGGTGGAGTCTTCCTCTGGAAACACCATATATTTT.

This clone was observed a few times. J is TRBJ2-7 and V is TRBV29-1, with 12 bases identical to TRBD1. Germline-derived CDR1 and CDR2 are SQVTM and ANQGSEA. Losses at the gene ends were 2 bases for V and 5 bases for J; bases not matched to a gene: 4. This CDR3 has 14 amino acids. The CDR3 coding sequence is TGCAGCGTTGAAAGGGGGACAGGGGGCAACGAGCAGTACTTC. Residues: CSVERGTGGNEQYF.

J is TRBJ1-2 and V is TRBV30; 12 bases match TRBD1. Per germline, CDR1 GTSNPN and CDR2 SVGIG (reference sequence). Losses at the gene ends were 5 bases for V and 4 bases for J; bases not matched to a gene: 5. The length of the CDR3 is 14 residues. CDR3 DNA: TGTGCCTGGGGGAGGGACAGGGGGCTCTATGGCTACACCTTC. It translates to CAWGRDRGLYGYTF. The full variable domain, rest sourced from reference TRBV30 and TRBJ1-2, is SQTIHQWPATLVQPVGSPLSLECTVEGTSNPNLYWYRQAAGRGLQLLFYSVGIGQISSEVPQNLSASRPQDRQFILSSKKLLLSDSGFYLCAWGRDRGLYGYTFGSGTRLTVV.

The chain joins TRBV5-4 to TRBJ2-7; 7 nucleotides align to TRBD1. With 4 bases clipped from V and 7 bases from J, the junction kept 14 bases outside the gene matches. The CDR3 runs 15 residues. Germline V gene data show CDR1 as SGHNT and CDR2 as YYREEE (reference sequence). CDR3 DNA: TGTGCCAGCAGCACACGTACCGACAGGGCGCGAGAGCAGTACTTC. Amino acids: CASSTRTDRAREQYF.

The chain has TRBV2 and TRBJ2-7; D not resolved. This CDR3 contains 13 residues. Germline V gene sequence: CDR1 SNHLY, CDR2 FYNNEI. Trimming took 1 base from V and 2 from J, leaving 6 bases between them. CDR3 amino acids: CASSEGRTYEQYF. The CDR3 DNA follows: TGTGCCAGCAGTGAAGGCAGGACCTACGAGCAGTACTTC.

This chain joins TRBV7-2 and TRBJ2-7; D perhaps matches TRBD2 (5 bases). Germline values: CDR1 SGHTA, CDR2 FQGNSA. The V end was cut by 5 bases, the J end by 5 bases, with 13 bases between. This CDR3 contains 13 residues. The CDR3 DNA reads TGTGCCAGCAGCCAAACCGGGAACCACGAGCAGTACTTC. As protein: CASSQTGNHEQYF.

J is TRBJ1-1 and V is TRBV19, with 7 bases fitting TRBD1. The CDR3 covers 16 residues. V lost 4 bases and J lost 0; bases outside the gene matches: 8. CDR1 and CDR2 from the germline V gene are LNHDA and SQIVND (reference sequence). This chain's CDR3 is CASSTSGTVMNTEAFF. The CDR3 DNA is TGTGCCAGTAGTACCTCCGGGACAGTAATGAACACTGAAGCTTTCTTT.

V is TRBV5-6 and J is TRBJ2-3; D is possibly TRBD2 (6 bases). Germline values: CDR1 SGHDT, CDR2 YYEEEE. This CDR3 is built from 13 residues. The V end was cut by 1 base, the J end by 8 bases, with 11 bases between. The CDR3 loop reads CASSLKGRGTQYF. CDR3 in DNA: TGTGCCAGCAGCTTGAAAGGGCGGGGTACGCAGTATTTT.

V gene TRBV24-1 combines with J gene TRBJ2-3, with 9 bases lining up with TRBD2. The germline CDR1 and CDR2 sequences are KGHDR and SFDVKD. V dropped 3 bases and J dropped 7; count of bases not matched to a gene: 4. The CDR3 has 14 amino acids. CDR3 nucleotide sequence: TGTGCCACCAGTGATGCGGGAGGGCAATATACGCAGTATTTT. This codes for CATSDAGGQYTQYF.

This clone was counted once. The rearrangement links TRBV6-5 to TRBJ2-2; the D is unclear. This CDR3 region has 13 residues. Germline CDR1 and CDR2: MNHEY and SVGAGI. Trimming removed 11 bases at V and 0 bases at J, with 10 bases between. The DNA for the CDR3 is TGTGCCGGAGTGAACCCGAACACCGGGGAGCTGTTTTTT. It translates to CAGVNPNTGELFF.

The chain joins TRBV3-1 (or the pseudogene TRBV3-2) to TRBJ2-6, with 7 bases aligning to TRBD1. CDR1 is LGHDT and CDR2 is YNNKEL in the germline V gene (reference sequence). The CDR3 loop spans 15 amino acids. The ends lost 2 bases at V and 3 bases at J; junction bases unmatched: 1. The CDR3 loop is CASSQRGRGANVLTF. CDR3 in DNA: TGTGCCAGCAGCCAAAGGGGGCGTGGGGCCAACGTCCTGACTTTC.

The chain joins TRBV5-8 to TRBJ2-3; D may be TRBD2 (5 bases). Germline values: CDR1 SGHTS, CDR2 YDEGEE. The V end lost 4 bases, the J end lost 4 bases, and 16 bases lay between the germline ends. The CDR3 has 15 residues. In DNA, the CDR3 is TGTGCCAGCAGCCCGGACTTTGTAGGCGCAGATACGCAGTATTTT. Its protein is CASSPDFVGADTQYF.

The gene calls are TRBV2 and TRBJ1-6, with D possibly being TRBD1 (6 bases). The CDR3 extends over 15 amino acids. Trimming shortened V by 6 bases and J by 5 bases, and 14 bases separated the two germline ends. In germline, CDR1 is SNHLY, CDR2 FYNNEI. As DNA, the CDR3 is TGTGCCAGCAGGGGGACGGACAGCAATAATTCACCCCTCCACTTT. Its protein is CASRGTDSNNSPLHF.

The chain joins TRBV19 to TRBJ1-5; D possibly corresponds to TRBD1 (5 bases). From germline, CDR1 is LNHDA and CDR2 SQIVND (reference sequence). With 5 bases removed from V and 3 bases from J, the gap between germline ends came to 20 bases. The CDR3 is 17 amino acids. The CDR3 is CASSPEDRQYPNQPQHF. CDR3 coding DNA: TGTGCCAGTAGTCCCGAAGACCGACAGTACCCCAATCAGCCCCAGCATTTT.

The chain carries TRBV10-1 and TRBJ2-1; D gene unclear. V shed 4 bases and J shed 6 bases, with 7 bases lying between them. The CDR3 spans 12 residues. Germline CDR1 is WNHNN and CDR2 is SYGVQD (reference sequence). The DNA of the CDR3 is TGCGCCAGCAGTGGCACTTCCAATGAGCAGTTCTTC. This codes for CASSGTSNEQFF.

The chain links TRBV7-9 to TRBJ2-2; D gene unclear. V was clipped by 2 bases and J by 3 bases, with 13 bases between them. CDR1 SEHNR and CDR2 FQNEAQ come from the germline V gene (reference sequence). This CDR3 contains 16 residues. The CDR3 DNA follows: TGTGCCAGCAGCTTACGCCGGCAGGCGCACACCGGGGAGCTGTTTTTT. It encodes CASSLRRQAHTGELFF.